This TCR beta chain comes out of a study of cytomegalovirus exposure and HLA in healthy donors. The PCR was carried out with 60 Vbeta primers and 13 Jbeta primers. Data came from immunoSEQ multiplex PCR; TCRdb stores just in-frame clones and leaves some out. The sample shows a few hundred thousand clones, approximately 82% of them seen only once. This CDR3 comprises 16 residues. The chain links TRBV21-1 to TRBJ2-7; TRBD1, the table's D call, lacks a check against the DNA. TRBV21-1 is a pseudogene locus. The material sequenced was PBMCs. The clonotype was recovered from a woman aged 55-75 years in good health and CMV-seropositive. DNA of the CDR3: TGTGCCAGCAGCAAGAAGACAGACCCAATCTCCTACGAGCAGTACTTC. Its translation: CASSKKTDPISYEQYF.